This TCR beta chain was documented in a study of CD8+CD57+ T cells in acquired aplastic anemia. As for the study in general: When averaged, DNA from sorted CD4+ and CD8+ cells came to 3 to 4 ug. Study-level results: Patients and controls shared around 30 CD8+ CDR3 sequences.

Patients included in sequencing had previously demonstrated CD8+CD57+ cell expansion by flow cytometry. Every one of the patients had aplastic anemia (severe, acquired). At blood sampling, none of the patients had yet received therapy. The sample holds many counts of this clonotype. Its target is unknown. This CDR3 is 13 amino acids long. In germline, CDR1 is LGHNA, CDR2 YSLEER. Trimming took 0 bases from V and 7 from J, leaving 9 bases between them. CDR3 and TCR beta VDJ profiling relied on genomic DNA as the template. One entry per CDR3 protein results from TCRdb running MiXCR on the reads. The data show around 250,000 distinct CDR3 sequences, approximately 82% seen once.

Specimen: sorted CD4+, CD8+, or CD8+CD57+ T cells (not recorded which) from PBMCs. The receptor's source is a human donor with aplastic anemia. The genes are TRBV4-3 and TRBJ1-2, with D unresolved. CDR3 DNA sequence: TGCGCCAGCAGCCAAGATTGGGCAGGTGGCTACACCTTC. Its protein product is CASSQDWAGGYTF.